One and the same sample provided the 25 T cell receptor beta chains below, sequenced in a study of T cell responses to AZD1222 COVID-19 vaccine. Generated by immunoSEQ multiplex PCR, the TCRdb table keeps only in-frame clones and is missing some. The repertoire consists of approximately 99,000 clones, with approximately 89% occurring once and the leading ten covering around 8.3%. The sample consisted of peripheral blood, taken 28 days after the second AZD1222 dose. These receptors came from an adult who received the AZD1222 COVID-19 vaccine.

The chain couples TRBV2 to TRBJ1-6; the D gene is possibly TRBD1 (5 bases). V lost 8 bases and J 9 bases, leaving 14 bases between the germline ends. There are 13 residues in the CDR3. From germline, CDR1 is SNHLY and CDR2 FYNNEI. The CDR3 DNA reads as TGTGCCAGCTCTGGGCAGGGAGGTTCACCCCTCCACTTT. As protein: CASSGQGGSPLHF.

This chain connects TRBV6-5 to TRBJ2-7, with D hard to call. Looked up from germline, CDR1 is MNHEY and CDR2 is SVGAGI. This CDR3 has 14 amino acids. The V end lost 4 bases, the J end lost 2 bases, and 12 bases lay between the germline ends. The CDR3: CASSFKKGPYEQYF. The CDR3 bases are TGTGCCAGCAGTTTCAAGAAGGGCCCCTACGAGCAGTACTTC.

V usage is TRBV7-2 and J usage is TRBJ2-5; D is unresolved. The CDR3 totals 12 residues. Trimming stripped 4 bases from V and 5 bases from J, with 8 bases between. Per germline, CDR1 SGHTA and CDR2 FQGNSA. This CDR3 reads CASSSRAETQYF. The CDR3 DNA follows: TGTGCCAGCAGCTCTAGGGCGGAGACCCAGTACTTC.

This chain joins TRBV5-1 and TRBJ2-7; 7 bases are a match to TRBD1. V shed 4 bases, J shed 3 bases, and the junction held 10 bases outside the gene matches. This CDR3 has 15 residues. Germline values: CDR1 SGHRS, CDR2 YFSETQ. This CDR3 reads CASSESPGQSYEQYF. The DNA for the CDR3 is TGCGCCAGCAGCGAAAGTCCGGGACAGAGCTACGAGCAGTACTTC.

The rearrangement joins TRBV28 to TRBJ2-5; weak D call: TRBD1 (6 bases). The V gene lost 2 bases and the J gene lost 6 bases, with 13 bases spanning the gap. This CDR3 contains 14 residues. The germline gives CDR1 MDHEN, CDR2 SYDVKM. Written as DNA, the CDR3 is TGTGCCAGCAGTTTACACAGGGCAATAAAGACCCAGTACTTC. It codes for CASSLHRAIKTQYF.

The chain couples TRBV13 to TRBJ1-4; 9 bases match TRBD1. J lost 9 bases, V lost 3 bases, and 8 bases had no gene match. Germline CDR1 is PRHDT and CDR2 is FYEKMQ (reference sequence). This CDR3 has 15 residues. CDR3 in DNA: TGTGCCAGCAGCTTGGGAACGGGACAGGGTAAAAAACTGTTTTTT. Protein: CASSLGTGQGKKLFF.

The chain employs TRBV28 and TRBJ1-2; the D gene is possibly TRBD1 (5 bases). V dropped 3 bases and J dropped 7 bases, with 15 bases sitting between them. Germline V gene sequence: CDR1 MDHEN, CDR2 SYDVKM. The length of the CDR3 is 14 residues. CDR3 sequence (DNA): TGTGCCAGCAGTTTGGGGGGAGGTGTCACTGGCTACACCTTC. Amino acid sequence: CASSLGGGVTGYTF.

V usage is TRBV25-1 and J usage is TRBJ1-1; tentatively, D is TRBD1 (5 bases). This CDR3 spans 14 amino acids. Trimming left V 6 bases short and J 1 base short, with 12 bases between. CDR1 and CDR2 (germline): MGHDK, SYGVNS. For the CDR3, the DNA is TGTGCCAGCAGCTTCGGACACGCGAACACTGAAGCTTTCTTT. Translating gives CASSFGHANTEAFF.

J is TRBJ2-2 and V is TRBV5-1, with D possibly being TRBD2 (6 bases). Trimming removed 4 bases at V and 0 bases at J, with 13 bases between. The length of the CDR3 is 16 residues. Germline V CDR1 and CDR2: SGHRS, YFSETQ. The CDR3 DNA is TGCGCCAGCAGCCCGGTGGTAGCGGCGAACACCGGGGAGCTGTTTTTT. The encoded protein is CASSPVVAANTGELFF.

The rearrangement links TRBV6-5 to TRBJ2-3; no clear D gene. In germline, CDR1 is MNHEY, CDR2 SVGAGI. The CDR3 extends over 13 amino acids. V lost 6 bases and J lost 0, with 7 bases in between. The CDR3 coding sequence is TGTGCCAGCAGGAGTTCGAGCACAGATACGCAGTATTTT. Protein product: CASRSSSTDTQYF.

This chain joins TRBV5-4 and TRBJ2-2, with TRBD1 as a possible D gene (5 bases). The CDR3 has 14 amino acids. Trimming removed 0 bases at V and 4 bases at J, with 7 bases between. Germline CDR1 and CDR2: SGHNT and YYREEE (reference sequence). The CDR3 DNA follows: TGTGCCAGCAGCTTGGACAGGACCACCGGGGAGCTGTTTTTT. Encoded protein: CASSLDRTTGELFF.

The chain joins TRBV19 to TRBJ1-6, with D possibly being TRBD1 (5 bases). V dropped 3 bases and J dropped 7 bases, with 13 bases sitting between them. Germline assignment: CDR1 LNHDA and CDR2 SQIVND (reference sequence). The CDR3 is made up of 15 amino acids. The CDR3 loop is CASSIPGRRNSPLHF. CDR3 DNA sequence: TGTGCCAGTAGTATCCCAGGGAGGCGGAATTCACCCCTCCACTTT. The full variable domain, with the rest looked up from reference TRBV19 and TRBJ1-6, is DGGITQSPKYLFRKEGQNVTLSCEQNLNHDAMYWYRQDPGQGLRLIYYSQIVNDFQKGDIAEGYSVSREKKESFPLTVTSAQKNPTAFYLCASSIPGRRNSPLHFGNGTRLTVT.

The chain links TRBV9 to TRBJ2-1; 10 bases agree with TRBD2. CDR1 is SGDLS, CDR2 YYNGEE, per germline. The CDR3 has 16 residues. V gave up 0 bases and J gave up 9 bases; unmatched junction bases: 9. CDR3 DNA: TGTGCCAGCAGCGTAGGGGCTAGCGGGAGTCTCAGTGAGCAGTTCTTC. Translating it yields CASSVGASGSLSEQFF.

This rearrangement joins TRBV27 to TRBJ1-2, with D uncertain. CDR1 MNHEY and CDR2 SMNVEV come from the germline V gene (reference sequence). The CDR3 has 15 residues. The ends were cut back, 2 bases at V and 0 bases at J, with 10 bases in the middle. CDR3 coding DNA: TGTGCCAGCAGTTTAGCCGAAGGATCTAACTATGGCTACACCTTC. The encoded protein is CASSLAEGSNYGYTF.

The rearrangement links TRBV27 to TRBJ2-5; TRBD2 aligns across 8 bases. Germline CDR1 and CDR2: MNHEY and SMNVEV (reference sequence). The CDR3 has 21 amino acids. V lost 6 bases, J lost 5 bases, and 29 bases stayed unmatched. The CDR3: CASRQRGFRSSTAGEEETQYF. The CDR3 coding sequence is TGTGCCAGCAGACAAAGGGGCTTCCGGTCCAGCACAGCGGGAGAGGAGGAGACCCAGTACTTC.

The chain carries TRBV6-5 and TRBJ1-2, with 9 bases fitting TRBD1. This CDR3 is built from 16 residues. Per germline, CDR1 MNHEY and CDR2 SVGAGI. Trimming cost V 2 bases and J 7 bases; bases outside gene matches: 11. DNA for the CDR3: TGTGCCAGCAGTTACGTTCCGGGACAGGGAATAGGTGGCTACACCTTC. This codes for CASSYVPGQGIGGYTF.

V and J are TRBV12-2 and TRBJ2-7; the tabulated D call, TRBD2, remains unverified against the DNA. TRBV12-2 is listed as a pseudogene. The CDR3 consists of 16 residues. The CDR3 bases are TGTGCAAGTCGCCATACTAGCGGGGGCCTCCCCTACGAGCAGTACTTC. This translates into CASRHTSGGLPYEQYF.

This chain uses TRBV18 with TRBJ2-3; 7 bases line up with TRBD2. The CDR3 totals 16 residues. Germline V gives CDR1 KGHSH, CDR2 LQKENI. Trimming removed 0 bases from V and 2 bases from J; junction bases left unmatched: 5. Here the CDR3 DNA reads TGTGCCAGCTCACCACCATCGCTAGCGGCCACAGATACGCAGTATTTT. Translating gives CASSPPSLAATDTQYF.

V and J are TRBV19 and TRBJ2-1, with TRBD1 matching 10 bases. Germline V gene data show CDR1 as LNHDA and CDR2 as SQIVND (reference sequence). V gave up 1 base and J gave up 2 bases; unmatched junction bases: 11. The CDR3 has 19 amino acids. Written as DNA, the CDR3 is TGTGCCAGTAGTATAGTACGGGACAGGGGACCCTCCACCTACAATGAGCAGTTCTTC. This codes for CASSIVRDRGPSTYNEQFF.

The V gene is TRBV27, the J gene TRBJ1-5; D unclear. The V end lost 4 bases, the J end lost 0 bases, and 7 bases lay between the germline ends. Germline CDR1 is MNHEY and CDR2 is SMNVEV (reference sequence). This CDR3 region has 14 residues. Here the CDR3 DNA reads TGTGCCAGCAGTTCGAACGGTAGCAATCAGCCCCAGCATTTT. The encoded protein is CASSSNGSNQPQHF.

The genes are TRBV7-6 and TRBJ1-1; D remains ambiguous. The length of the CDR3 is 13 residues. Trimming took off 7 bases at V and 1 base at J, with 10 bases between the two ends. Germline assignment: CDR1 SGHVS and CDR2 FNYEAQ. CDR3 protein: CASTEGRNTEAFF. The CDR3 DNA is TGTGCCAGCACCGAGGGCAGGAACACTGAAGCTTTCTTT.

The J gene is TRBJ2-3, the V gene TRBV7-2; 10 bases line up with TRBD2. This CDR3 is 16 amino acids long. The ends lost 5 bases at V and 0 bases at J; junction bases unmatched: 5. The V gene's germline CDR1 is SGHTA and CDR2 FQGNSA. The DNA of the CDR3 is TGTGCCAGCAGCGCGGGGACTAGCGTAAGCACAGATACGCAGTATTTT. This translates into CASSAGTSVSTDTQYF.

J is TRBJ2-7 and V is TRBV28, with 8 bases lining up with TRBD1. Germline V gives CDR1 MDHEN, CDR2 SYDVKM. This CDR3 has 15 amino acids. Trimming removed 4 bases from V and 4 bases from J; junction bases left unmatched: 9. CDR3 DNA: TGTGCCAGCAGTTCCGCAGGGGGCGAAGGGTACGAGCAGTACTTC. Amino acids: CASSSAGGEGYEQYF.

This chain links TRBV9 with TRBJ1-6; D uncertain. The V gene's germline CDR1 is SGDLS and CDR2 YYNGEE. The CDR3 contains 14 residues. V was shortened by 0 bases and J by 7 bases, with 8 bases between the two germline ends. CDR3: CASSVALENSPLHF. Written as DNA, the CDR3 is TGTGCCAGCAGCGTAGCATTGGAGAATTCACCCCTCCACTTT.

The V gene is TRBV9, the J gene TRBJ1-2; TRBD1 matches at 9 bases. CDR1 is SGDLS, CDR2 YYNGEE, per germline. This CDR3 spans 15 amino acids. The ends lost 3 bases at V and 8 bases at J; junction bases unmatched: 11. CDR3 loop: CASSARDRVGWGYTF. CDR3 DNA sequence: TGTGCCAGCAGCGCCCGGGACAGGGTGGGTTGGGGCTACACCTTC. Supplemented by reference TRBV9 and TRBJ1-2, the full variable domain reads DSGVTQTPKHLITATGQRVTLRCSPRSGDLSVYWYQQSLDQGLQFLIQYYNGEERAKGNILERFSAQQFPDLHSELNLSSLELGDSALYFCASSARDRVGWGYTFGSGTRLTVV.